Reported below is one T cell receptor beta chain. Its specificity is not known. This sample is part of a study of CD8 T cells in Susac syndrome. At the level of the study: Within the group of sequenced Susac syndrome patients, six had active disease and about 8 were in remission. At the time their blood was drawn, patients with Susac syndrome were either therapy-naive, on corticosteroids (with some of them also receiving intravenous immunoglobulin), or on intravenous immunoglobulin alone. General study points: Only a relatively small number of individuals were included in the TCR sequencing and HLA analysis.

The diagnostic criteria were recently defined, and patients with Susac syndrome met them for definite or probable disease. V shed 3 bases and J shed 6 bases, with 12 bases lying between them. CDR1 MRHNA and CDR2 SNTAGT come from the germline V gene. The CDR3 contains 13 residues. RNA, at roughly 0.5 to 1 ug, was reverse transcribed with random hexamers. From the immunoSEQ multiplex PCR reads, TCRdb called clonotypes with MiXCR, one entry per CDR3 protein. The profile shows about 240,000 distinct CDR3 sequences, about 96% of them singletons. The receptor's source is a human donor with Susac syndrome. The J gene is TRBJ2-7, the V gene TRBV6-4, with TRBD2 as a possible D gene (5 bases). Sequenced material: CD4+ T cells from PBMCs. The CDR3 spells CASSEQLRGEQYF. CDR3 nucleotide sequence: TGTGCCAGCAGTGAGCAACTCCGGGGCGAGCAGTACTTC.